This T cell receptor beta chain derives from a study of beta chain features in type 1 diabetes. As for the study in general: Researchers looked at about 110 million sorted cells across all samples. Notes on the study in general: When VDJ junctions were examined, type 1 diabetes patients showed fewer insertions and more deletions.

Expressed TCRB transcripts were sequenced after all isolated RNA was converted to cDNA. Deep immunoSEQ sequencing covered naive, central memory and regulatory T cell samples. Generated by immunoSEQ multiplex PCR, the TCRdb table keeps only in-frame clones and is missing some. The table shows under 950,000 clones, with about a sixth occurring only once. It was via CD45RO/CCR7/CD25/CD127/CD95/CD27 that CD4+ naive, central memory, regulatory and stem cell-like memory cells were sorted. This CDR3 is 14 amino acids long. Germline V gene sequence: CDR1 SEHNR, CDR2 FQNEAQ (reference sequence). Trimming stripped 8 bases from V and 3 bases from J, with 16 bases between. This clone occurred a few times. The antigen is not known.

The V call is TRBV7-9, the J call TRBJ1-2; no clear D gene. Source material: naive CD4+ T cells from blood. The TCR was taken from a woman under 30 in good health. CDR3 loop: CASGEWGTDYGYTF. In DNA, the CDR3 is TGTGCCAGCGGCGAATGGGGAACGGACTATGGCTACACCTTC.